The entry that follows covers one T cell receptor beta chain sequence. Its antigen is unidentified. The data were obtained in a study of T-cell memory formation after mild COVID-19. Study-level background: Clustering of TCRs was largely donor specific.

CDR1 and CDR2 from the germline V gene are SGHRS and YFSETQ. V lost 7 bases, J lost 5 bases, and 21 bases lay in between. The CDR3 extends over 15 amino acids. The study, taken as a whole, reports: Cross-reactive memory appears to have joined, as suggested by some responding clones showing up in pre-infection memory. Unconfirmed was the SARS-CoV-2 specificity of second-wave clones that peaked on day 37.

One entry per CDR3 protein, called by TCRdb with MiXCR from the 5' RACE reads. The sample gives about 270,000 distinct CDR3 sequences, 15% to 20% of which show up once; 23% is in the top ten. The receptor was isolated from a man younger than 35 who had mild COVID-19 (a few samples of this study predate the infection). Cell type and time point are not known. The gene calls are TRBV5-1 and TRBJ2-5; possible D gene TRBD1, 5 bases. Sequenced input: PBMCs or a T cell subset sorted from them (not recorded which). The CDR3 nucleotides are TGCGCCAGCTCTCGCAGCCAAGGGGTTCAGGAGACCCAGTACTTC. Amino acid sequence: CASSRSQGVQETQYF.